One sample yielded the 23 T cell receptor beta chains listed below, sequenced in a study of OX40 agonist ivuxolimab in advanced cancers. TCRdb's table, derived via immunoSEQ multiplex PCR, lists solely in-frame clones and lacks some. This sample has around 65,000 clones, with approximately 90% found just once. Sequences were derived from CD4+ or CD8+ T cells sorted from blood, sampled in a trial of the OX40 agonist ivuxolimab. The receptors were gathered from an adult with an advanced solid tumor such as melanoma, head and neck, liver or kidney cancer.

The rearrangement links TRBV6-6 to TRBJ2-3, with D hard to call. The V and J ends lost 9 bases and 5 bases respectively, with 15 bases between them. CDR1 and CDR2 (germline): MNHNY, SVGAGI (reference sequence). The CDR3 is 13 residues long. For the CDR3, the DNA is TGTGCCAGTACACTCACCCAACTAGATACGCAGTATTTT. Protein: CASTLTQLDTQYF.

V and J are TRBV7-2 and TRBJ1-5, with D perhaps TRBD1 (5 bases). V lost 1 base to trimming and J lost 1 base, with 11 bases between them. The V gene's germline CDR1 is SGHTA and CDR2 FQGNSA. The CDR3 runs to 16 residues. The chain's CDR3 is CASSLGWGRSNQPQHF. The CDR3 DNA is TGTGCCAGCAGCTTAGGATGGGGGAGGAGCAATCAGCCCCAGCATTTT.

The CDR3 bases are TGCGCCAGCAGTCCTAGGGGGACTAGCGGGAACAATGAGCAGTTCTTC. Protein product: CASSPRGTSGNNEQFF. The chain employs TRBV4-1 and TRBJ2-1; TRBD2 aligns across 13 bases. J was trimmed by 5 bases and V by 6 bases; bases with no gene match: 7. CDR3 length: 16 amino acids. CDR1 and CDR2 from the germline V gene are MGHRA and YSYEKL.

This clone was picked up one time. The chain's CDR3 is CASNPNSDYTGELFF. The CDR3 region has the DNA TGTGCCAGCAACCCGAATTCAGATTACACCGGGGAGCTGTTTTTT. This chain joins TRBV9 and TRBJ2-2; D gene ambiguous. With 6 bases removed from V and 3 bases from J, the gap between germline ends came to 15 bases. In germline, CDR1 is SGDLS, CDR2 YYNGEE. CDR3 length equals 15 residues.

CDR3 in amino acids: CASRTFPGVLEEKLFF. CDR3 bases: TGTGCCAGTAGGACTTTTCCGGGAGTCTTAGAGGAAAAACTGTTTTTT. The rearrangement joins TRBV19 to TRBJ1-4; D uncertain. The CDR3 has 16 residues. The germline CDR1 and CDR2 sequences are LNHDA and SQIVND (reference sequence). Trimming stripped 6 bases from V and 8 bases from J, with 22 bases between.

CDR3 protein: CASSLSGRAEQYF. CDR3 nucleotides: TGTGCCAGCAGTTTATCGGGGAGGGCCGAGCAGTACTTC. The chain joins TRBV27 to TRBJ2-7; 7 nucleotides line up with TRBD2. This CDR3 spans 13 amino acids. V lost 0 bases and J lost 6; bases outside the gene matches: 2. Germline loops: CDR1 MNHEY, CDR2 SMNVEV (reference sequence).

This clone was recorded a few times. The rearrangement links TRBV18 to TRBJ2-1; TRBD2 matches 10 bases. This CDR3 has 14 amino acids. V was pared by 7 bases and J by 7 bases, with 7 bases of the junction left unmatched. Per the germline V gene, CDR1 is KGHSH and CDR2 is LQKENI. Here the CDR3 DNA reads TGTGCCAGCTGTCAGCGGGAGGGAGCAAATGAGCAGTTCTTC. It yields the protein CASCQREGANEQFF.

This rearrangement joins TRBV28 to TRBJ2-5; 9 nucleotides align to TRBD2. The CDR3 loop spans 15 amino acids. Germline-derived CDR1 and CDR2 are MDHEN and SYDVKM. V was clipped by 2 bases and J by 2 bases; unmatched bases: 3. The CDR3 region has the DNA TGTGCCAGCAGTTTAACGCTAGCGGGACAAGAGACCCAGTACTTC. It is translated as CASSLTLAGQETQYF. Full variable domain (outside the CDR3, taken from reference TRBV28 and TRBJ2-5): DVKVTQSSRYLVKRTGEKVFLECVQDMDHENMFWYRQDPGLGLRLIYFSYDVKMKEKGDIPEGYSVSREKKERFSLILESASTNQTSMYLCASSLTLAGQETQYFGPGTRLLVL.

The chain combines TRBV11-2 with TRBJ2-3; 11 bases align to TRBD2. Germline V gene data show CDR1 as SGHAT and CDR2 as FQNNGV. Trimming removed 5 bases from V and 4 bases from J; junction bases left unmatched: 11. CDR3 size: 17 residues. CDR3 protein: CASSAGTSGYDADTQYF. CDR3 nucleotide sequence: TGTGCCAGCAGCGCAGGGACTAGCGGCTATGACGCAGATACGCAGTATTTT.

The J gene is TRBJ2-1, the V gene TRBV10-3; TRBD2 aligns across 12 bases. The ends lost 4 bases at V and 10 bases at J; junction bases unmatched: 8. The germline V gene encodes CDR1 ENHRY and CDR2 SYGVKD. The CDR3 has 15 amino acids. CDR3 in DNA: TGTGCCATCAGTGCACCGGGACTAGCGGGTCCGGAGCAGTTCTTC. This codes for CAISAPGLAGPEQFF.

This chain links TRBV16 with TRBJ1-1; weak D call: TRBD1 (6 bases). Germline values: CDR1 KGHSY, CDR2 FQNENV. The V end was cut by 4 bases, the J end by 1 base, with 10 bases between. The length of the CDR3 is 14 residues. Written as DNA, the CDR3 is TGTGCCAGCAGCCTAGCACAGGGGAACACTGAAGCTTTCTTT. As protein: CASSLAQGNTEAFF.

This clone was seen once. DNA of the CDR3: TGTGCCAGCAGCTTAGCCCCGGGACAGGGGAGGGATCAGCCCCAGCATTTT. Its translation is CASSLAPGQGRDQPQHF. The V and J genes are TRBV7-8 and TRBJ1-5; 10 bases are a match to TRBD1. This CDR3 region has 17 residues. Germline loops: CDR1 SGHVS, CDR2 FQNEAQ. V shed 0 bases, J shed 5 bases, and the junction held 7 bases outside the gene matches.

CDR3 amino acids: CASSIGKSDRENQPQHF. CDR3 coding DNA: TGTGCCAGTAGTATAGGGAAATCGGACAGGGAAAATCAGCCCCAGCATTTT. The genes are TRBV19 and TRBJ1-5; TRBD1 agrees at 8 bases. The germline V gene has CDR1 LNHDA and CDR2 SQIVND (reference sequence). This CDR3 contains 17 residues. V shed 1 base and J 4 bases; nucleotides not matched to a gene: 9.

The chain employs TRBV11-1 and TRBJ2-6; D not resolved. Trimming removed 8 bases at V and 0 bases at J, with 8 bases between. Germline-derived CDR1 and CDR2 are SGHAT and FQDESV (reference sequence). This CDR3 region has 14 residues. CDR3 sequence (DNA): TGTGCCAGCGTACTTAGCTCTGGGGCCAACGTCCTGACTTTC. It translates to CASVLSSGANVLTF.

The rearrangement joins TRBV10-3 to TRBJ2-1; D is undetermined. Germline lookup yields CDR1 ENHRY and CDR2 SYGVKD. The CDR3 is made up of 14 amino acids. Trimming took off 8 bases at V and 7 bases at J, with 18 bases between the two ends. The CDR3 sequence: CAIAGSEEANEQFF. The CDR3 DNA follows: TGTGCCATCGCCGGGTCGGAAGAGGCGAATGAGCAGTTCTTC.

The chain has TRBV5-8 and TRBJ2-7, with D hard to call. V was pared by 0 bases and J by 3 bases, with 7 bases between. Germline V CDR1 and CDR2: SGHTS, YDEGEE. This CDR3 contains 13 residues. In nucleotides, the CDR3 is TGTGCCAGCAGCTTGGTACCGGACTACGAGCAGTACTTC. Its translation is CASSLVPDYEQYF.

In nucleotides, the CDR3 is TGTGCCAGTAGTATAGACAGGAAAGAGACCCAGTACTTC. This codes for CASSIDRKETQYF. This chain uses TRBV19 with TRBJ2-5, with D unclear. CDR3 size: 13 residues. V was pared by 0 bases and J by 3 bases, with 5 bases between. Germline V gene sequence: CDR1 LNHDA, CDR2 SQIVND (reference sequence).

Of note for this clone: This specimen includes other DNA sequences encoding the same CDR3. V and J are TRBV12-5 and TRBJ2-5, with TRBD2 matching 9 bases. The germline V gene encodes CDR1 LGHNT and CDR2 FRNRAP. After removal of 5 bases from V and 5 bases from J, the junction contained 3 bases not matched to a gene. The CDR3 has 13 amino acids. CDR3 nucleotides: TGTGCTAGTGGTACGGGACTAGCTGAGACCCAGTACTTC. As protein: CASGTGLAETQYF.

This CDR3 is CASSLKSVTGELFF. The CDR3 DNA reads as TGCGCCAGCAGCCTAAAGAGTGTGACCGGGGAGCTGTTTTTT. The rearrangement uses TRBV4-1 and TRBJ2-2, with D hard to call. The CDR3 is made up of 14 amino acids. V was clipped by 4 bases and J by 5 bases, with 11 bases between them. Germline CDR1 is MGHRA and CDR2 is YSYEKL.

V is TRBV15 and J is TRBJ1-6, with 8 bases identical to TRBD1. In germline, CDR1 is LNHNV, CDR2 YYDKDF (reference sequence). Trimming took 3 bases from V and 6 from J; bases not matched to a gene: 10. This CDR3 region has 17 residues. For the CDR3, the DNA is TGTGCCACCAGCAGTGGACAGGGAATATGGGGTAATTCACCCCTCCACTTT. It yields the protein CATSSGQGIWGNSPLHF.

V gene TRBV6-1 combines with J gene TRBJ2-7; 10 positions match TRBD1. The V gene's germline CDR1 is MNHNS and CDR2 SASEGT. The CDR3 totals 14 residues. The trim removed 2 bases at V and 4 bases at J, leaving 2 bases unmatched. For the CDR3, the DNA is TGTGCCAGCAGTGAACGGACAGGGGGATACGAGCAGTACTTC. It encodes CASSERTGGYEQYF.

The rearrangement joins TRBV18 to TRBJ2-3, with 10 bases lining up with TRBD2. The CDR3 runs to 19 residues. J lost 1 base, V lost 4 bases, and 14 bases had no gene match. Germline V gene sequence: CDR1 KGHSH, CDR2 LQKENI. The CDR3 DNA sequence: TGTGCCAGCTCACTGACCGGAGCTAGCGGGAGTTTCGGCACAGATACGCAGTATTTT. Protein product: CASSLTGASGSFGTDTQYF.

V is TRBV7-9 and J is TRBJ2-5, with 7 bases aligning to TRBD2. V gave up 3 bases and J gave up 3 bases; unmatched junction bases: 7. Germline assignment: CDR1 SEHNR and CDR2 FQNEAQ (reference sequence). The CDR3 runs 15 residues. The CDR3 DNA follows: TGTGCCAGCAGCTTTAGGACTGGGACTAAAGAGACCCAGTACTTC. Amino acid sequence: CASSFRTGTKETQYF.